The 21 T cell receptor beta chains below all came from one sample that was sequenced in a study of CDR3 diversity in severe acne. Each CDR3 protein is one row after TCRdb ran MiXCR on the PCR reads. The sample consists of 85,000 to 120,000 distinct CDR3 sequences, roughly half of them appearing once. Sequencing was carried out using blood. The receptors were gathered from a male donor with acne.

This clonotype has more than one count but fewer than ten. The rearrangement uses TRBV10-3 and TRBJ1-2; D not resolved. The CDR3 length is 14 residues. V lost 10 bases and J 7 bases, leaving 22 bases between the germline ends. Germline CDR1 is ENHRY and CDR2 is SYGVKD. In DNA form, the CDR3 reads TGTGCCACCTGGGCAGAGAAGATCCGTGGTGGCTACACCTTC. Translation gives CATWAEKIRGGYTF.

This chain connects TRBV9 to TRBJ2-5, with TRBD1 matching 7 bases. Trimming removed 2 bases from V and 5 bases from J; junction bases left unmatched: 6. The CDR3 spans 14 residues. From germline, CDR1 is SGDLS and CDR2 YYNGEE. CDR3 sequence reads: CASSVEGAWETQYF. Here the CDR3 DNA reads TGTGCCAGCAGCGTCGAGGGGGCATGGGAGACCCAGTACTTC.

This clonotype was seen a few times. The chain couples TRBV9 to TRBJ2-1; 8 bases align to TRBD2. CDR1 and CDR2 (germline): SGDLS, YYNGEE. With V trimmed by 2 bases and J by 6 bases, 10 bases remained unmatched. The CDR3 covers 16 residues. As DNA, the CDR3 is TGTGCCAGCAGCGTGGCAGCGGGAGCTTATGGCAATGAGCAGTTCTTC. Protein sequence: CASSVAAGAYGNEQFF.

This rearrangement joins TRBV2 to TRBJ1-2, with D possibly TRBD1 on 5 matching bases. V lost 7 bases and J 6 bases, leaving 12 bases between the germline ends. The CDR3 is made up of 12 amino acids. Germline CDR1 is SNHLY and CDR2 is FYNNEI. The CDR3 protein is CASKETANGYTF. Written as DNA, the CDR3 is TGTGCCAGCAAGGAGACAGCGAATGGCTACACCTTC. Looking up the rest from reference TRBV2 and TRBJ1-2 gives the full variable domain: EPEVTQTPSHQVTQMGQEVILRCVPISNHLYFYWYRQILGQKVEFLVSFYNNEISEKSEIFDDQFSVERPDGSNFTLKIRSTKLEDSAMYFCASKETANGYTFGSGTRLTVV.

This clonotype was picked up one time. This chain links TRBV7-2 with TRBJ2-1; TRBD2 aligns across 10 bases. V shed 4 bases and J 5 bases; nucleotides not matched to a gene: 5. The CDR3 covers 15 residues. Germline values: CDR1 SGHTA, CDR2 FQGNSA. In nucleotides, the CDR3 is TGTGCCAGCAGCTCTAGGACTAGCGGCGACAATGAGCAGTTCTTC. Its protein product is CASSSRTSGDNEQFF. The full variable domain, completed using reference TRBV7-2 and TRBJ2-1, is GAGVSQSPSNKVTEKGKDVELRCDPISGHTALYWYRQSLGQGLEFLIYFQGNSAPDKSGLPSDRFSAERTGGSVSTLTIQRTQQEDSAVYLCASSSRTSGDNEQFFGPGTRLTVL.

As for this clonotype: Given a much more abundant clone one base away, this may be a read error. The chain joins TRBV5-4 to TRBJ2-3, with a possible D match to TRBD1 (6 bases). The V gene lost 4 bases and the J gene lost 4 bases, with 13 bases spanning the gap. Germline V gene data show CDR1 as SGHNT and CDR2 as YYREEE (reference sequence). The CDR3 has 14 amino acids. CDR3 protein: CASSPDSSPDTQYF. In nucleotides, the CDR3 is TGTGCCAGCAGCCCGGACAGCTCTCCAGATACGCAGTATTTT.

The chain is built from TRBV29-1 and TRBJ1-2, with D perhaps TRBD1 (5 bases). Germline lookup yields CDR1 SQVTM and CDR2 ANQGSEA. V gave up 8 bases and J gave up 2 bases, with 12 bases separating them. This CDR3 region has 12 residues. In DNA form, the CDR3 reads TGCAGCTACAGGAGAGGGAACTATGGCTACACCTTC. The encoded protein is CSYRRGNYGYTF.

The sample holds many counts of this clonotype. The genes are TRBV12-3 or TRBV12-4 and TRBJ2-5; 10 bases match TRBD2. The trim removed 7 bases at V and 0 bases at J, leaving 8 bases unmatched. This CDR3 spans 16 amino acids. The CDR3 here is CASTGGSGRDQETQYF. CDR3 bases: TGTGCCAGCACAGGGGGGAGCGGGAGGGACCAAGAGACCCAGTACTTC.

The J gene is TRBJ2-1, the V gene TRBV20-1; tentative D call: TRBD1 (6 bases). CDR3 size: 15 residues. The V gene's germline CDR1 is DFQATT and CDR2 SNEGSKA (reference sequence). V was cut by 6 bases and J by 12 bases, with 27 bases left in between. In DNA, the CDR3 is TGCAGTGCCCCGAACCACAGGGTCGGAGCAGATACGCAGTTCTTC. It codes for CSAPNHRVGADTQFF.

This clonotype was recorded at least ten times. The gene calls are TRBV10-1 and TRBJ1-1; D gene uncertain. Germline loops: CDR1 WNHNN, CDR2 SYGVQD (reference sequence). This CDR3 contains 13 residues. V lost 2 bases, J lost 2 bases, and 6 bases lay in between. The CDR3 nucleotides read TGCGCCAGCAGTGAGGACTCCAACACTGAAGCTTTCTTT. The encoded protein is CASSEDSNTEAFF.

The V call is TRBV19, the J call TRBJ1-2, with D hard to call. The CDR3 spans 14 residues. The germline CDR1 and CDR2 sequences are LNHDA and SQIVND (reference sequence). V lost 3 bases to trimming and J lost 5 bases, with 13 bases between them. CDR3 bases: TGTGCCAGTAGTATTAGCAGCGGGAGTTATGGCTACACCTTC. Protein sequence: CASSISSGSYGYTF.

Details on this clonotype: No conserved phenylalanine or tryptophan is present at the end of the CDR3, so a read error is the likely explanation. No DNA is shown, since the ends of the CDR3 on it are uncertain; the CDR3 is the one TCRdb lists. This rearrangement joins TRBV20-1 to TRBJ2-3; the table gives TRBD2 as D, unverified against the DNA. The CDR3 numbers 16 amino acids, ends counted. CDR1 DFQATT and CDR2 SNEGSKA come from the germline V gene (reference sequence). CDR3 in amino acids: CSATITKLALTDTQYL.

This clonotype has ten or more counts. The chain links TRBV29-1 to TRBJ1-1; perhaps TRBD1 as D (6 bases). The CDR3 has 14 amino acids. Germline assignment: CDR1 SQVTM and CDR2 ANQGSEA. The ends were cut back, 6 bases at V and 1 base at J, with 15 bases in the middle. CDR3 residues: CSVKQGGRNTEAFF. In nucleotides, the CDR3 is TGCAGCGTAAAACAGGGAGGGAGGAACACTGAAGCTTTCTTT.

This clonotype occurred once. A much larger clone sits a single nucleotide away, making a read error possible. V usage is TRBV12-3 or TRBV12-4 and J usage is TRBJ2-1; unclear D gene. CDR3 length: 15 amino acids. The CDR3 sequence: CSSSLTQSGYNEQFF. In DNA, the CDR3 is TGTTCCAGCAGTTTAACACAATCGGGCTACAATGAGCAGTTCTTC.

V usage is TRBV10-3 and J usage is TRBJ2-5; D gene ambiguous. With 2 bases removed from V and 2 bases from J, the gap between germline ends came to 6 bases. Germline loops: CDR1 ENHRY, CDR2 SYGVKD. The CDR3 length is 13 residues. The CDR3 DNA reads TGTGCCATCAGTGAGACTGGACAAGAGACCCAGTACTTC. Protein product: CAISETGQETQYF.

About this clonotype itself: A much larger clone sits a single nucleotide away, making a read error possible. The rearrangement uses TRBV9 and TRBJ2-1; 8 nucleotides line up with TRBD2. V lost 0 bases to trimming and J lost 12 bases; unmatched junction nucleotides: 14. The CDR3 is made up of 16 amino acids. CDR1 is SGDLS, CDR2 YYNGEE, per germline. CDR3 in DNA: TGTGCCAGCAGCGTAGGAGCGGGAGCATCTCTCGGTGGGCAGTTCTTC. It is translated as CASSVGAGASLGGQFF.

Sample share makes this clonotype medium-sized. The chain joins TRBV7-3 to TRBJ2-1; D not certain. The CDR3 contains 15 residues. Germline lookup yields CDR1 SGHTA and CDR2 FQGTGA. With 2 bases removed from V and 0 bases from J, the gap between germline ends came to 8 bases. The CDR3 sequence: CASSLASSSYNEQFF. The CDR3 DNA is TGTGCCAGCAGCTTAGCGTCAAGCTCCTACAATGAGCAGTTCTTC.

This clonotype came up a few times. The chain uses TRBV20-1 and TRBJ2-7; 10 nucleotides match TRBD2. The CDR3 is 16 amino acids. In germline, CDR1 is DFQATT, CDR2 SNEGSKA (reference sequence). The V segment lost 0 bases and the J segment 2 bases; nucleotides outside the gene matches: 7. The CDR3 sequence is CSARDVTSGITYEQYF. The CDR3 nucleotides are TGCAGTGCTAGAGATGTAACTAGCGGGATTACCTACGAGCAGTACTTC.

On this clonotype: Germline and junction disagree at one end, which may indicate a read error. The genes are TRBV10-2 and TRBJ1-2; D might be TRBD1 (6 bases). The germline V gene encodes CDR1 WSHSY and CDR2 SAAADI. The CDR3 has 17 amino acids. The CDR3 DNA reads as TGCGCCAGCAGTGAGGCCGTTGAGAGGCTCGGAGAGGGGGGCTACGCCTTC. Protein product: CASSEAVERLGEGGYAF.

This clonotype turned up a few times. The chain couples TRBV5-1 to TRBJ2-7; 8 nucleotides agree with TRBD2. Per the germline V gene, CDR1 is SGHRS and CDR2 is YFSETQ. Losses at the gene ends were 2 bases for V and 4 bases for J; bases not matched to a gene: 17. The CDR3 loop spans 18 amino acids. Written as DNA, the CDR3 is TGCGCCAGCAGCTTACCCACTAGACCCGGACTAGCAGGATACGAGCAGTACTTC. Its translation is CASSLPTRPGLAGYEQYF.

In regard to this clonotype: Given a much more abundant clone one base away, this may be a read error. V and J are TRBV28 and TRBJ2-7; perhaps TRBD1 as D (6 bases). The germline gives CDR1 MDHEN, CDR2 SYDVKM. The CDR3 is 14 amino acids. The DNA for the CDR3 is TGTGCCAGCAGTCCCCGGGACAACACCTACGAGCGGTACTTC. Amino acids: CASSPRDNTYERYF.